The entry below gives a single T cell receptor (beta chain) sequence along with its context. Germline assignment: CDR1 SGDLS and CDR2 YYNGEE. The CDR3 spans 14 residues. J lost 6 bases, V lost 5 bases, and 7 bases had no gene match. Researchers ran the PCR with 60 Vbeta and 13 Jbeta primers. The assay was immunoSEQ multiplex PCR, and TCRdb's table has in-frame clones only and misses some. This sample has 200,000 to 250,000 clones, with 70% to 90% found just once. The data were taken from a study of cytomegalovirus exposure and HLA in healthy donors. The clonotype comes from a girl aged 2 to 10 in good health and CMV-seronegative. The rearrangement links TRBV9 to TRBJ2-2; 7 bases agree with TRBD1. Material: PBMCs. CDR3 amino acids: CASRTTGPPGELFF. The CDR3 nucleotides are TGTGCCAGCAGGACGACAGGGCCACCCGGGGAGCTGTTTTTT.